The sequence of this T cell receptor beta chain was determined in a study of T cell repertoires in cytomegalovirus infection. From the reads, TCRdb called clonotypes with MiXCR, one entry per CDR3 protein. The table includes approximately 910,000 distinct CDR3 sequences, roughly 30% detected once. CDR1 and CDR2 from the germline V gene are SGHTA and FQGNSA. Deletions cut 2 bases from V and 5 bases from J, with 19 bases between. The CDR3 totals 17 residues. Study-wide findings and caveats: Within the response measured ex vivo, HLA-C-restricted CMV-specific TCR beta clonotypes were dominant.

This clonotype was recorded at least ten times. Its target is unknown. The sample in question was cultured CD8+ T cells from PBMCs, obtained from culture after CMV antigen stimulation. The source is a human donor in good health (CMV status not recorded). Some clones in this sample may be carry-over from other donors' samples. The chain employs TRBV7-2 and TRBJ2-1, with D perhaps TRBD2 (6 bases). The CDR3 region is CASSLRSGLAINNEQFF. The CDR3 coding sequence is TGTGCCAGCAGCTTAAGGTCGGGACTGGCGATCAACAATGAGCAGTTCTTC. The complete variable domain, with remaining parts taken from reference TRBV7-2 and TRBJ2-1, reads GAGVSQSPSNKVTEKGKDVELRCDPISGHTALYWYRQSLGQGLEFLIYFQGNSAPDKSGLPSDRFSAERTGGSVSTLTIQRTQQEDSAVYLCASSLRSGLAINNEQFFGPGTRLTVL.